These T cell receptor beta chains were read from a single sample in a study of read filtering for tumor transcriptome and immune sequencing. MiXCR, applied by TCRdb to the reads, yields one record per CDR3 protein. Among about 58,000 distinct CDR3 sequences listed, 10% to 15% were seen once. Sample: a population of CD138-negative cells sorted from bone marrow. The receptors were sampled from a donor aged 40 or older with multiple myeloma. CDR3s include the opening cysteine and the closing phenylalanine or tryptophan. The order of the fields is V gene, clone size, J gene, D gene, CDR3 DNA, CDR3 protein. The D gene is left open where the match is weak. Not all rows give a size; the values are once, few, many and, for expanded clones, a class.

v_call: TRBV3-1
clone_size: many
j_call: TRBJ1-1
d_call: .
cdr3_nt: TGTGCCAGCAGCCCCGTGGAGGGACAAACTGAAGCTTTCTTT
cdr3_aa: CASSPVEGQTEAFF

v_call: TRBV4-1
clone_size: many
j_call: TRBJ1-4
d_call: .
cdr3_nt: TGCGCCAGCAGCCACAAATGGGGGTTTAGGGGAAAACTGTTTTTT
cdr3_aa: CASSHKWGFRGKLFF

v_call: TRBV5-1
clone_size: few
j_call: TRBJ2-5
d_call: .
cdr3_nt: TGCGCCAGCGTAGCGTACAGGCAAGAGACCCAGTACTTC
cdr3_aa: CASVAYRQETQYF

v_call: TRBV3-1
clone_size: many
j_call: TRBJ2-7
d_call: .
cdr3_nt: TGTGCCAGCAGCCAAGGCAACAGGGCAACCTACGAGCAGTACTTC
cdr3_aa: CASSQGNRATYEQYF

v_call: TRBV3-2
clone_size: many
j_call: TRBJ1-4
d_call: .
cdr3_nt: TGTGCCAGCAGCCAGGAGGACACCGGCGGTGAAAAACTGTTTTTT
cdr3_aa: CASSQEDTGGEKLFF

v_call: TRBV18
clone_size: many
j_call: TRBJ1-2
d_call: .
cdr3_nt: TGTGCCAGCTCACCACGACAGTTCGATGGCTACACCTTC
cdr3_aa: CASSPRQFDGYTF

v_call: TRBV18
clone_size: many
j_call: TRBJ2-3
d_call: .
cdr3_nt: TGTGCCAGCTCACCCGGGACAAGTACAGATACGCAGTATTTT
cdr3_aa: CASSPGTSTDTQYF

v_call: TRBV6-5
clone_size: many
j_call: TRBJ2-7
d_call: TRBD1
cdr3_nt: TGTGCCAGCACCCCCCTGGCAGGGGGATTCTACGAGCAGTACTTC
cdr3_aa: CASTPLAGGFYEQYF

v_call: TRBV6-5
clone_size: .
j_call: TRBJ1-1
d_call: .
cdr3_nt: TGTGCCAGCTTTCGGAATACCATTGAAGCTTTCTTT
cdr3_aa: CASFRNTIEAFF

v_call: TRBV29-1
clone_size: many
j_call: TRBJ2-3
d_call: .
cdr3_nt: TGCAGCGTTCCCACTGGGAACACAGATACGCAGTATTTT
cdr3_aa: CSVPTGNTDTQYF

v_call: TRBV4-1
clone_size: many
j_call: TRBJ2-7
d_call: TRBD1
cdr3_nt: TGCGCCAGCAGCCAAGAACCAGGGACAGGGAGCTCCTACGAGCAGTACTTC
cdr3_aa: CASSQEPGTGSSYEQYF

v_call: TRBV28
clone_size: many
j_call: TRBJ2-7
d_call: TRBD2
cdr3_nt: TGTGCCAGCAGCCGCGGGGGGGCCCCCTACGAGCAGTACTTC
cdr3_aa: CASSRGGAPYEQYF

v_call: TRBV5-1
clone_size: many
j_call: TRBJ2-2
d_call: .
cdr3_nt: TGCGCCAGCAGCCCCATGGGGGGCCTAAACACCGGGGAGCTGTTTTTT
cdr3_aa: CASSPMGGLNTGELFF

v_call: TRBV7-2
clone_size: many
j_call: TRBJ2-2
d_call: .
cdr3_nt: TGTGCCAGCAGCTTACGCCCCCCCAGGGGAGACACCGGGGAGCTGTTTTTT
cdr3_aa: CASSLRPPRGDTGELFF

v_call: TRBV7-3
clone_size: many
j_call: TRBJ2-3
d_call: .
cdr3_nt: TGTGCCAGCAGCTTAGGAACGGGAGCAGATACGCAGTATTTT
cdr3_aa: CASSLGTGADTQYF

v_call: TRBV12-3/TRBV12-4
clone_size: .
j_call: TRBJ2-5
d_call: TRBD2
cdr3_nt: TGTGCCAGCAGCCACCTTAGCGGGGGGATACTTGGGAAAGAGACCCAGTACTTC
cdr3_aa: CASSHLSGGILGKETQYF

v_call: TRBV6-2/TRBV6-3
clone_size: .
j_call: TRBJ2-7
d_call: .
cdr3_nt: TGTGCCAGCAGTTGCTCTGTCAGGGTGACCGAGCAGTACTTC
cdr3_aa: CASSCSVRVTEQYF

v_call: TRBV29-1
clone_size: many
j_call: TRBJ2-5
d_call: .
cdr3_nt: TGCAGCGTACAAGGGCTACGTCAGGGGACAGAGACCCAGTACTTC
cdr3_aa: CSVQGLRQGTETQYF

v_call: TRBV20-1
clone_size: few
j_call: TRBJ1-3
d_call: .
cdr3_nt: TGCAGTGCTTCCGCGAACAGACCTGGAAACACCATATATTTT
cdr3_aa: CSASANRPGNTIYF

v_call: TRBV6-5
clone_size: many
j_call: TRBJ2-2
d_call: .
cdr3_nt: TGTGCCAGCACCCCGACAGGCACCGGGGAGCTGTTTTTT
cdr3_aa: CASTPTGTGELFF

v_call: TRBV6-5
clone_size: once
j_call: TRBJ2-1
d_call: TRBD1
cdr3_nt: TGTGCCAGCAGTTACTCGTGGCAGGGGGCGCGGTACAATGGGCAGTTCTTC
cdr3_aa: CASSYSWQGARYNGQFF

v_call: TRBV28
clone_size: many
j_call: TRBJ1-2
d_call: .
cdr3_nt: TGTGCCAGCAGTTCAATCGCCCAGGGAGGGGAGAGGGGCTACACCTTC
cdr3_aa: CASSSIAQGGERGYTF

v_call: TRBV2
clone_size: many
j_call: TRBJ1-5
d_call: .
cdr3_nt: TGTGCCAGCAGTGATTCTTTAAGGGGTCCCCCTAATCAGCCCCAGCATTTT
cdr3_aa: CASSDSLRGPPNQPQHF

v_call: TRBV7-9
clone_size: .
j_call: TRBJ2-5
d_call: .
cdr3_nt: TGTGCCAGCAGCCCCGATCTGGTGATCGAGACCCAGTACTTC
cdr3_aa: CASSPDLVIETQYF

v_call: TRBV12-3/TRBV12-4
clone_size: .
j_call: TRBJ1-6
d_call: .
cdr3_nt: TGTGCCAGCAGTATGTGGGTCAAGGATTCACCCCTCCACTTT
cdr3_aa: CASSMWVKDSPLHF

v_call: TRBV6-1
clone_size: few
j_call: TRBJ2-2
d_call: .
cdr3_nt: TGTGCCAGCAGTGAAAAGGGAAGAGGCGGGGAGCTGTTTTTT
cdr3_aa: CASSEKGRGGELFF

v_call: TRBV2
clone_size: many
j_call: TRBJ2-3
d_call: .
cdr3_nt: TGTGCCAGCAACGGATACAGGGACACAGATACGCAGTATTTT
cdr3_aa: CASNGYRDTDTQYF

v_call: TRBV19
clone_size: few
j_call: TRBJ2-3
d_call: .
cdr3_nt: TGTGCCAGTAGTAACGTAGCATCGGGCACAGATACGCAGTATTTT
cdr3_aa: CASSNVASGTDTQYF

v_call: TRBV19
clone_size: many
j_call: TRBJ2-1
d_call: TRBD1
cdr3_nt: TGTGCCAGTAGTATAAACCTTGGACAGGTCAATGAGCAGTTCTTC
cdr3_aa: CASSINLGQVNEQFF

v_call: TRBV28
clone_size: .
j_call: TRBJ1-5
d_call: .
cdr3_nt: TGTGCCAGCCCACCCACTACGGGGGTTCATCAGCCCCAGCATTTT
cdr3_aa: CASPPTTGVHQPQHF

v_call: TRBV6-6
clone_size: many
j_call: TRBJ2-7
d_call: TRBD1
cdr3_nt: TGTGCCAGCAGAGAAGGGACAGGGGGCCTATACGAGCAGTACTTC
cdr3_aa: CASREGTGGLYEQYF

v_call: TRBV24-1
clone_size: once
j_call: TRBJ2-1
d_call: .
cdr3_nt: TGTGCCACCAAGGGGGCCTACAATGAGCAGTTCTTC
cdr3_aa: CATKGAYNEQFF

v_call: TRBV6-4
clone_size: many
j_call: TRBJ2-1
d_call: TRBD2
cdr3_nt: TGTGCCAGCAGTAGCGGGGGGCACAATGAGCAGTTCTTC
cdr3_aa: CASSSGGHNEQFF

v_call: TRBV5-1
clone_size: many
j_call: TRBJ2-1
d_call: TRBD1
cdr3_nt: TGCGCCAGCAGCTTGGTGCAGGGGGCGAACGACAATGAGCAGTTCTTC
cdr3_aa: CASSLVQGANDNEQFF

v_call: TRBV6-5
clone_size: many
j_call: TRBJ1-1
d_call: .
cdr3_nt: TGTGCCAGCAGCCAGCACGGCACTGAAGCTTTCTTT
cdr3_aa: CASSQHGTEAFF

v_call: TRBV5-1
clone_size: many
j_call: TRBJ1-2
d_call: .
cdr3_nt: TGCGCCAGCAGCTTGGTACCAGAAACTAACTATGGCTACACCTTC
cdr3_aa: CASSLVPETNYGYTF

v_call: TRBV7-3
clone_size: few
j_call: TRBJ2-5
d_call: TRBD2
cdr3_nt: TGTGCCAGCAGCCGACTAGCGGGGGGTCTCTTAGAGACCCAGTACTTC
cdr3_aa: CASSRLAGGLLETQYF